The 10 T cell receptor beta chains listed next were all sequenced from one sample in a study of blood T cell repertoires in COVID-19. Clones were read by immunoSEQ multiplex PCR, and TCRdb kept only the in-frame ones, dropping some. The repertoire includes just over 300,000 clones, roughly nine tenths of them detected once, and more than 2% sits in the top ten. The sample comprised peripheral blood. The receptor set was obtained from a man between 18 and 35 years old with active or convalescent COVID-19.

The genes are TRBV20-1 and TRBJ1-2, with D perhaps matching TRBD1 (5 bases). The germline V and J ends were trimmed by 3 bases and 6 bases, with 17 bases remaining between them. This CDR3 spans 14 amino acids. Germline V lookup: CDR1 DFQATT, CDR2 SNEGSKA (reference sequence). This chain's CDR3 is CSASIGAEMDGYTF. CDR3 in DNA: TGCAGTGCTAGTATTGGGGCGGAAATGGATGGCTACACCTTC.

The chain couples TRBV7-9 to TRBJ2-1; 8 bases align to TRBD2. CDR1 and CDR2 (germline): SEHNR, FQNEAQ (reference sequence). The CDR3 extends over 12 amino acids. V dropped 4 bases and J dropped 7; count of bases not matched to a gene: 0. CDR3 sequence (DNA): TGTGCCAGCAGCTCGGGGGGGAATGAGCAGTTCTTC. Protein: CASSSGGNEQFF.

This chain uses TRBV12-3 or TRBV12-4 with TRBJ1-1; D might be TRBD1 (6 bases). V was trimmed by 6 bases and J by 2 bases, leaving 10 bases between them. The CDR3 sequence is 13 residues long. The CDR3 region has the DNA TGTGCCAGCAGCCCGACAGGTAACACTGAAGCTTTCTTT. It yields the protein CASSPTGNTEAFF.

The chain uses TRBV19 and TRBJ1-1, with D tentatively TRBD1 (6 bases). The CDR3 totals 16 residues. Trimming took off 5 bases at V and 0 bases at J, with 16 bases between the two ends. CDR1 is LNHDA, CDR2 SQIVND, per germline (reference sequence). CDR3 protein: CASSPISDSLNTEAFF. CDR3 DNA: TGTGCCAGTAGTCCGATATCGGACAGCCTGAACACTGAAGCTTTCTTT. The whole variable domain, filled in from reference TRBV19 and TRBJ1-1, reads DGGITQSPKYLFRKEGQNVTLSCEQNLNHDAMYWYRQDPGQGLRLIYYSQIVNDFQKGDIAEGYSVSREKKESFPLTVTSAQKNPTAFYLCASSPISDSLNTEAFFGQGTRLTVV.

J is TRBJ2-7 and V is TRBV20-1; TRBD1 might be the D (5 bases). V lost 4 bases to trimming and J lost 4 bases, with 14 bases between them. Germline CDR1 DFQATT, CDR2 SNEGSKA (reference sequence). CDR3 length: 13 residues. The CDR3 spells CSAIDLGQYEQYF. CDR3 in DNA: TGCAGTGCTATTGACCTGGGGCAATACGAGCAGTACTTC.

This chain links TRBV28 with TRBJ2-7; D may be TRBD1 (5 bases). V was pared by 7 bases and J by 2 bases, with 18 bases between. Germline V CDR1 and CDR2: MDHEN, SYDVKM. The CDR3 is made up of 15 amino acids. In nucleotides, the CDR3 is TGTGCCAGCACCAGAAGGGCCCCCAGGGCCTACGAGCAGTACTTC. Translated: CASTRRAPRAYEQYF.

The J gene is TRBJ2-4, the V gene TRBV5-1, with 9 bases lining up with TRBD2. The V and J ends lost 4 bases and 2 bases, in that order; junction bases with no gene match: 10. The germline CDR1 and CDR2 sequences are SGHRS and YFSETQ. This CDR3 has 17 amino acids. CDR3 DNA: TGCGCCAGCAGCCCCTTTGGGGCTAGCGGGACCAAAAACATTCAGTACTTC. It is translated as CASSPFGASGTKNIQYF. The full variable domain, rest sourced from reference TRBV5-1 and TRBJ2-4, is KAGVTQTPRYLIKTRGQQVTLSCSPISGHRSVSWYQQTPGQGLQFLFEYFSETQRNKGNFPGRFSGRQFSNSRSEMNVSTLELGDSALYLCASSPFGASGTKNIQYFGAGTRLSVL.

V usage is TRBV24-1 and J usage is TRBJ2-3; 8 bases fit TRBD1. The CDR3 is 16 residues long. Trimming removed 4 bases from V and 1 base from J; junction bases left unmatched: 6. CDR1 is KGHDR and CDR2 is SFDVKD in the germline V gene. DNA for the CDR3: TGTGCCACCAGTGACAGGACAGGGACTTGCACAGATACGCAGTATTTT. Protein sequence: CATSDRTGTCTDTQYF.

The CDR3 protein is CASSYSQAVNEQFF. DNA of the CDR3: TGTGCCAGCAGTTACTCTCAAGCCGTCAATGAGCAGTTCTTC. The chain recombines TRBV6-6 with TRBJ2-1; D not resolved. V was shortened by 0 bases and J by 6 bases, with 9 bases between the two germline ends. CDR1 and CDR2 (germline): MNHNY, SVGAGI (reference sequence). The CDR3 sequence is 14 residues long.

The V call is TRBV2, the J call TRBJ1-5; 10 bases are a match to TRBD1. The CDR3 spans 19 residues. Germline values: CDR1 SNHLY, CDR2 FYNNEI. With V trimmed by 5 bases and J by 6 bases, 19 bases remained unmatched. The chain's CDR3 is CASSRIFSGADRGRQPQHF. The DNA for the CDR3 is TGTGCCAGCAGTAGAATATTCTCGGGGGCCGACAGGGGGCGTCAGCCCCAGCATTTT.